This TCR beta chain stems from a study of T cells after posttransplantation cyclophosphamide. This clone was counted a single time. Antigen unknown. Study-wide points: After PTCy, TRB diversity resembled that of CNI/methotrexate controls. Blood and skin or GI T cell repertoires showed limited TRB overlap.

Cells defined as naive were viable CD3+CD4+ or CD3+CD8+ and CCR7+CD45RA+CD45RO-CD95-CD27+CD28+. The related graft donor's blood sample was taken on the day of bone marrow donation. Between the trimmed V and J ends, which lost 5 bases and 2 bases, there was a span of 13 bases. The CDR3 covers 14 residues. Germline lookup yields CDR1 SGHTA and CDR2 FQGNSA. Repertoires were generated with immunoSEQ multiplex PCR, while TCRdb's copy carries only in-frame clones and drops some. The table includes about 30,000 clones, 75% to 95% detected once. The source material was naive CD4+ T cells sorted from blood. The chain links TRBV7-2 to TRBJ2-7; a possible D gene is TRBD1 (5 bases). The TCR was taken from a man under 40 in good health and a related stem cell transplant donor. CDR3 sequence (DNA): TGTGCCAGCAGCCCCCGCAGGGAAGCCTACGAGCAGTACTTC. It yields the protein CASSPRREAYEQYF.